One sample yielded the 29 T cell receptor beta chains listed below, sequenced in a study of cytomegalovirus exposure and HLA in healthy donors. PCR primers comprised 60 Vbeta and 13 Jbeta primers. Clones were sequenced by immunoSEQ multiplex PCR, and TCRdb holds only the in-frame ones, with some missing. The data contain about 160,000 clones, 65% to 85% of them singletons. Sequenced: PBMCs. The receptor set was obtained from a male donor in good health and CMV-seropositive.

V usage is TRBV7-2 and J usage is TRBJ1-4, with unresolved D. Trimming removed 1 base from V and 8 bases from J, with 17 bases in between. This CDR3 has 16 amino acids. CDR1 and CDR2 from the germline V gene are SGHTA and FQGNSA. The CDR3 here is CASSLELLATGEKLFF. The DNA for the CDR3 is TGTGCCAGCAGCTTAGAGTTGCTGGCCACCGGGGAAAAACTGTTTTTT.

This clone occurred a few times. The rearrangement links TRBV19 to TRBJ2-7, with D possibly being TRBD2 (6 bases). Deletions cut 5 bases from V and 3 bases from J, with 11 bases between. Germline V lookup: CDR1 LNHDA, CDR2 SQIVND (reference sequence). CDR3 size: 13 residues. CDR3 sequence (DNA): TGTGCCAGTAGTTTCGGGGGTTACTACGAGCAGTACTTC. This codes for CASSFGGYYEQYF.

The V gene is TRBV29-1, the J gene TRBJ1-3; 7 bases align to TRBD1. Trimming removed 4 bases from V and 2 bases from J; junction bases left unmatched: 2. The CDR3 sequence is 13 residues long. Germline CDR1 is SQVTM and CDR2 is ANQGSEA. CDR3 protein: CSVARGTGNTIYF. The CDR3, as DNA: TGCAGCGTTGCCAGGGGGACTGGAAACACCATATATTTT.

J is TRBJ2-3 and V is TRBV4-1, with a tentative D call TRBD2 (5 bases). Trimming took 1 base from V and 1 from J, leaving 15 bases between them. Per the germline V gene, CDR1 is MGHRA and CDR2 is YSYEKL. The CDR3 runs to 17 residues. The CDR3 is CASSQVGRARGTDTQYF. In DNA form, the CDR3 reads TGCGCCAGCAGCCAAGTCGGGCGGGCGAGGGGCACAGATACGCAGTATTTT.

This sequence joins TRBV19 and TRBJ2-5; a weak D match, TRBD1 (5 bases). V lost 3 bases, J lost 4 bases, and 9 bases lay in between. In germline, CDR1 is LNHDA, CDR2 SQIVND (reference sequence). The CDR3 totals 13 residues. The CDR3 DNA is TGTGCCAGTAGTATTAAGCAGGGAGAGACCCAGTACTTC. Translation gives CASSIKQGETQYF. The full variable domain, rest sourced from reference TRBV19 and TRBJ2-5, is DGGITQSPKYLFRKEGQNVTLSCEQNLNHDAMYWYRQDPGQGLRLIYYSQIVNDFQKGDIAEGYSVSREKKESFPLTVTSAQKNPTAFYLCASSIKQGETQYFGPGTRLLVL.

This clone was seen a handful of times. The rearrangement uses TRBV6-5 and TRBJ2-7; D may be TRBD2 (6 bases). Deletions cut 6 bases from V and 2 bases from J, with 17 bases between. The CDR3 spans 15 residues. Germline loops: CDR1 MNHEY, CDR2 SVGAGI. The CDR3 region is CASRGGGYETYEQYF. The CDR3 DNA sequence: TGTGCCAGCAGAGGTGGGGGGTACGAGACCTACGAGCAGTACTTC.

The rearrangement uses TRBV5-4 and TRBJ2-7; D perhaps matches TRBD1 (5 bases). V gave up 4 bases and J gave up 1 base, with 24 bases separating them. Germline CDR1 and CDR2: SGHNT and YYREEE (reference sequence). The CDR3 is made up of 18 amino acids. The CDR3 nucleotides are TGTGCCAGCAGCCCGGATAGTTTACTTAGGGGTTTGTCCTACGAGCAGTACTTC. Residues: CASSPDSLLRGLSYEQYF.

The chain joins TRBV5-6 to TRBJ2-7; weak D call: TRBD1 (6 bases). The CDR3 totals 14 residues. The germline V gene encodes CDR1 SGHDT and CDR2 YYEEEE. V was trimmed by 0 bases and J by 3 bases, leaving 10 bases between them. CDR3 sequence: CASSLDRVYYEQYF. The CDR3 DNA is TGTGCCAGCAGCTTGGACAGGGTTTACTACGAGCAGTACTTC.

This clone turned up a few times. The genes are TRBV5-1 and TRBJ2-1; D may be TRBD2 (5 bases). CDR3 length: 14 residues. Trimming took 0 bases from V and 2 from J, leaving 6 bases between them. CDR1 and CDR2 from the germline V gene are SGHRS and YFSETQ. CDR3 coding DNA: TGCGCCAGCAGCTTGGACGGGGCCTACAATGAGCAGTTCTTC. It translates to CASSLDGAYNEQFF.

This clone was found once. The chain employs TRBV7-6 and TRBJ2-5, with 8 bases aligning to TRBD1. The V gene's germline CDR1 is SGHVS and CDR2 FNYEAQ. The V and J ends lost 8 bases and 7 bases, in that order; junction bases with no gene match: 12. The CDR3 consists of 14 residues. Here the CDR3 DNA reads TGTGCCAGCCTACAGACAGGGGATACGGGGACCCAGTACTTC. Its protein product is CASLQTGDTGTQYF.

The gene calls are TRBV19 and TRBJ2-1; TRBD2 agrees at 10 bases. CDR3 length equals 15 residues. V gave up 9 bases and J gave up 7 bases; unmatched junction bases: 12. CDR1 LNHDA and CDR2 SQIVND come from the germline V gene (reference sequence). The chain's CDR3 is CASLPTSGMENEQFF. The CDR3 DNA reads TGTGCCAGCCTCCCAACTAGCGGGATGGAAAATGAGCAGTTCTTC.

The CDR3 coding sequence is TGCGCCAGCAGCTTCGGACTAGCGGGAGGCACCGCCTACGAGCAGTACTTC. This translates into CASSFGLAGGTAYEQYF. This chain uses TRBV5-1 with TRBJ2-7; 14 nucleotides align to TRBD2. CDR3 length: 17 residues. Germline V gene data show CDR1 as SGHRS and CDR2 as YFSETQ. V trimming: 2 bases; J trimming: 2 bases; junction bases outside the gene matches: 6.

The chain is built from TRBV27 and TRBJ1-1; TRBD1 agrees at 8 bases. The CDR3 runs 16 residues. Germline V gene sequence: CDR1 MNHEY, CDR2 SMNVEV (reference sequence). Germline trimming cut 5 bases from V and 5 bases from J; bases unmatched to any gene: 13. This chain's CDR3 is CASSTRTGKLSTEAFF. The CDR3 region has the DNA TGTGCCAGCAGTACCCGGACAGGGAAATTATCGACTGAAGCTTTCTTT.

The chain employs TRBV5-4 and TRBJ2-7; 9 bases match TRBD2. This CDR3 has 13 residues. CDR1 and CDR2 (germline): SGHNT, YYREEE (reference sequence). The junction had 2 bases not matched to a gene; V was cut back by 2 bases and J by 5 bases. The CDR3 DNA is TGTGCCAGCAGCTTTATAGCGGGAGACGAGCAGTACTTC. Its translation is CASSFIAGDEQYF.

This clone occurred once. The chain carries TRBV25-1 and TRBJ2-5, with 8 bases matching TRBD2. The DNA end is a closer match to TRBJ2-7, so the J assignment may be wrong. The CDR3 is 15 amino acids. In germline, CDR1 is MGHDK, CDR2 SYGVNS. The CDR3, as DNA: TGTGCCAGCAGGGGGGCTTCTAGCGGGTCCTACGAGCAGTACTTC. Translated: CASRGASSGSYEQYF.

This clone was picked up a small number of times. The rearrangement joins TRBV6-1 to TRBJ2-2; 9 bases line up with TRBD1. The germline gives CDR1 MNHNS, CDR2 SASEGT. V lost 6 bases to trimming and J lost 3 bases; unmatched junction nucleotides: 5. This CDR3 is 15 amino acids long. The CDR3: CASSWTGEDTGELFF. The CDR3 nucleotides are TGTGCCAGCAGCTGGACAGGGGAAGACACCGGGGAGCTGTTTTTT.

The chain uses TRBV27 and TRBJ2-1, with 11 bases matching TRBD2. Germline V gene lookup returns CDR1 MNHEY and CDR2 SMNVEV (reference sequence). Trimming cost V 2 bases and J 7 bases; bases outside gene matches: 7. CDR3 length: 16 amino acids. The CDR3 loop is CASSLSHRLAGNEQFF. CDR3 in DNA: TGTGCCAGCAGTTTAAGCCACAGACTAGCGGGGAATGAGCAGTTCTTC.

This clone was seen just once. The genes are TRBV18 and TRBJ1-6; 9 bases align to TRBD1. This CDR3 is built from 16 residues. The V gene's germline CDR1 is KGHSH and CDR2 LQKENI. V lost 6 bases to trimming and J lost 14 bases; unmatched junction nucleotides: 17. The CDR3 loop is CASSRTSGTGIGTLHF. The DNA for the CDR3 is TGTGCCAGCTCGCGTACTTCCGGGACAGGGATAGGAACCCTCCACTTT.

This clone was found a few times. V usage is TRBV10-1 and J usage is TRBJ2-5, with 7 bases lining up with TRBD2. Judging by the DNA end, TRBJ2-7 fits better; the J call may be wrong. Germline V CDR1 and CDR2: WNHNN, SYGVQD (reference sequence). This CDR3 region has 19 residues. The CDR3 loop reads CASSESGTGPLGGGYEQYF. CDR3 sequence (DNA): TGCGCCAGCAGTGAGTCGGGGACGGGGCCACTGGGGGGGGGCTACGAGCAGTACTTC.

The chain employs TRBV9 and TRBJ2-3, with TRBD2 matching over 8 bases. Germline lookup yields CDR1 SGDLS and CDR2 YYNGEE. This CDR3 contains 15 residues. The V gene end was trimmed by 4 bases and the J gene end by 2 bases; junction bases not matched to a gene: 6. This CDR3 reads CASSPGGANTDTQYF. The DNA for the CDR3 is TGTGCCAGCAGCCCCGGGGGGGCAAACACAGATACGCAGTATTTT.

This sequence joins TRBV18 and TRBJ2-7; the D is unclear. V was shortened by 1 base and J by 5 bases, with 9 bases between the two germline ends. The CDR3 is 13 residues long. The V gene's germline CDR1 is KGHSH and CDR2 LQKENI. The CDR3 loop reads CASSPLGVDEQYF. CDR3 bases: TGTGCCAGCTCACCACTAGGAGTCGACGAGCAGTACTTC.

The rearrangement uses TRBV7-9 and TRBJ1-2, with 8 positions matching TRBD1. CDR3 size: 15 residues. CDR1 and CDR2 from the germline V gene are SEHNR and FQNEAQ (reference sequence). V trimming: 5 bases; J trimming: 3 bases; junction bases outside the gene matches: 8. This chain's CDR3 is CASSPTTGVDYGYTF. In DNA, the CDR3 is TGTGCCAGCAGCCCAACGACAGGGGTGGACTATGGCTACACCTTC.

CDR3 in DNA: TGTGCCAGCAGCCTGGGCCGGGGGGCCAGGGCCACAGATACGCAGTATTTT. Amino acids: CASSLGRGARATDTQYF. The J gene is TRBJ2-3, the V gene TRBV11-2; weak D call: TRBD2 (7 bases). Germline V CDR1 and CDR2: SGHAT, FQNNGV. The CDR3 loop spans 17 amino acids. V shed 5 bases and J shed 2 bases, with 20 bases lying between them.

The chain uses TRBV7-9 and TRBJ2-1, with 9 bases that match TRBD1. This CDR3 comprises 16 residues. V trimming: 5 bases; J trimming: 3 bases; junction bases outside the gene matches: 8. CDR1 is SEHNR and CDR2 is FQNEAQ in the germline V gene (reference sequence). The CDR3 sequence: CASSARTGESYNEQFF. CDR3 nucleotide sequence: TGTGCCAGCAGCGCCCGGACAGGGGAGAGCTACAATGAGCAGTTCTTC.

V gene TRBV27 combines with J gene TRBJ2-5, with 14 bases matching TRBD2. The junction had 7 bases not matched to a gene; V was cut back by 8 bases and J by 2 bases. Germline V lookup: CDR1 MNHEY, CDR2 SMNVEV (reference sequence). The CDR3 spans 16 residues. The CDR3 reads CASRRLAGGMQETQYF. The CDR3 DNA reads as TGTGCCAGCCGTAGACTAGCGGGAGGGATGCAAGAGACCCAGTACTTC.

This rearrangement joins TRBV7-3 to TRBJ2-5, with D possibly matching TRBD2 (6 bases). Judging by the DNA end, TRBJ2-7 fits better; the J call may be wrong. The germline V gene has CDR1 SGHTA and CDR2 FQGTGA. The CDR3 sequence is 16 residues long. For the CDR3, the DNA is TGTGCCAGCAGCCCGAGCTTGTCCACTAGCATCTACGAGCAGTACTTC. Translation gives CASSPSLSTSIYEQYF.

This rearrangement joins TRBV28 to TRBJ1-4; TRBD1 might be the D (5 bases). The CDR3 spans 15 residues. Germline CDR1 is MDHEN and CDR2 is SYDVKM. Trimming pared 5 bases from V and 7 bases from J, leaving 17 bases between. CDR3 bases: TGTGCCAGCAGTCCGACCGACAGAGATTCTGAAAAACTGTTTTTT. The encoded protein is CASSPTDRDSEKLFF.

The rearrangement uses TRBV7-9 and TRBJ2-7; 7 bases map to TRBD1. Germline CDR1 and CDR2: SEHNR and FQNEAQ (reference sequence). V was pared by 6 bases and J by 0 bases, with 11 bases of the junction left unmatched. The CDR3 sequence is 16 residues long. The CDR3: CASRWDQQGSSYEQYF. In DNA form, the CDR3 reads TGTGCCAGCAGATGGGACCAACAGGGGTCCTCCTACGAGCAGTACTTC.

The chain links TRBV7-3 to TRBJ2-3, with 12 positions matching TRBD2. V shed 1 base and J 1 base; nucleotides not matched to a gene: 6. Germline CDR1 reads SGHTA; CDR2 reads FQGTGA. CDR3 size: 18 residues. The CDR3 region has the DNA TGTGCCAGCAGCTTAATGACTAGCGGGAGATTCCGCACAGATACGCAGTATTTT. Its translation is CASSLMTSGRFRTDTQYF.